A selection of T cell receptor beta chains follows, all from one sample in a study of shared clonotypes between healthy human individuals. Here immunoSEQ multiplex PCR was the method, and the copy in TCRdb shows in-frame clones only, minus some. The table includes approximately 2,000,000 clones, approximately 90% detected once. Sequencing was done on a sample of naive CD4+ T cells from PBMCs. The receptor set was obtained from a man aged 18 to 30 in good health. Some clones in this sample may be carry-over from other donors' samples. The CDR3 runs from the conserved cysteine through the conserved F or W. Fields, in order: V gene, D gene, clone size, J gene, CDR3 DNA, CDR3 protein. The D gene is left open where the match is weak. Size is stated for part of the rows, as once, few or many counts, or as a class when the clone is expanded.

TRBV5-1	.	.	TRBJ2-7	TGCGCCAGCAGCTCGACAACAGGAGTATCCTACGAGCAGTACTTC	CASSSTTGVSYEQYF
TRBV28	.	.	TRBJ1-3	TGTGCCAGCAGTACCCCCGAGCACACCATATATTTT	CASSTPEHTIYF
TRBV6-1	TRBD1	.	TRBJ2-7	TGTGCCACCGGACAGGGGTTGGGTTACGAGCAGTACTTC	CATGQGLGYEQYF
TRBV4-3	.	once	TRBJ2-4	TGCGCCAGCAGCCAAGATCAGGGGAAAACAGATTTAGCCAAAAACATTCAGTACTTC	CASSQDQGKTDLAKNIQYF
TRBV18	.	.	TRBJ2-5	TGTGCCAGCTCACCAATGTATTCTGAGACCCAGTACTTC	CASSPMYSETQYF
TRBV5-1	TRBD1	few	TRBJ1-1	TGCGCCAGCAGCCCGGACAGGCCGAACACTGAAGCTTTCTTT	CASSPDRPNTEAFF
TRBV5-1	.	.	TRBJ1-3	TGCGCCAGCAGCCCACACCGATCCACGGGAAACACCATATATTTT	CASSPHRSTGNTIYF
TRBV7-2	TRBD2	.	TRBJ2-1	TGTGCCAGCAGCCCACCAAGCGGGAGAGGAAATGAGCAGTTCTTC	CASSPPSGRGNEQFF
TRBV7-2	.	.	TRBJ2-7	TGTGCCAGCAGCCACGGACTTATCTACGAGCAGTACTTC	CASSHGLIYEQYF
TRBV7-2	TRBD2	.	TRBJ2-1	TGTGCCAGCAGCTTAAGTCGGGCGGGAGGGTTGAATGAGCAGTTCTTC	CASSLSRAGGLNEQFF
TRBV21-1	.	.	TRBJ2-7	TGTGCCAGCAGCTACAAAACAGGGACTACCTACGAGCAGTACTTC	CASSYKTGTTYEQYF
TRBV7-9	TRBD2	.	TRBJ2-7	TGTGCCAGCAGCTTAGTTCATACGCTAGCGGGAGGACAGTACTTC	CASSLVHTLAGGQYF
TRBV10-3	.	.	TRBJ1-2	TGTGCCATCAGTGAGTCGGGGGGCGCTGGGTATGGCTACACCTTC	CAISESGGAGYGYTF
TRBV5-4	TRBD1	.	TRBJ2-7	TGTGCCAGCAGCCCTAACCGACAGGGCCTCACCTACGAGCAGTACTTC	CASSPNRQGLTYEQYF
TRBV25-1	.	.	TRBJ2-3	TGTGCCAGCAGTGGATCAACAGGTTTCGGGGATACGCAGTATTTT	CASSGSTGFGDTQYF
TRBV18	.	.	TRBJ1-1	TGTGCCAGCTCACCACCTAAATCAGGAGGAATGAACACTGAAGCTTTCTTT	CASSPPKSGGMNTEAFF
TRBV25-1	TRBD1	.	TRBJ1-2	TGTGCCAGCAGTGATCCCGGGACAGGGGACTATGGCTACACCTTC	CASSDPGTGDYGYTF
TRBV29-1	TRBD2	.	TRBJ2-3	TGCAGCGCCAAAGGAACTAGCGGGAATACAGATACGCAGTATTTT	CSAKGTSGNTDTQYF
TRBV7-6	.	.	TRBJ2-2	TGTGCCAGCAGCCGACTGACTACGAACACCGGGGAGCTGTTTTTT	CASSRLTTNTGELFF
TRBV27	TRBD1	.	TRBJ1-5	TGTGCCAGCAGTCCCCAGGGGGCCCGTCAGCCCCAGCATTTT	CASSPQGARQPQHF
TRBV28	TRBD1	.	TRBJ2-7	TGTGCCAGCAGTTTGTCAGGTGGGACAGGCCCCCTCAGTCGGTACTTC	CASSLSGGTGPLSRYF
TRBV12-1	.	.	TRBJ1-1	TGTGCCAGCAGCTTTGGATCCCGGGGAGTGAACACTGAAGCTTTCTTT	CASSFGSRGVNTEAFF
TRBV29-1	.	.	TRBJ1-1	TGCAGCGTGGGGATGAGACAGTCGAACACTGAAGCTTTCTTT	CSVGMRQSNTEAFF
TRBV19	.	.	TRBJ1-1	TGTGCCAGTAGTATAGGGACAGCCTCCTGGAAGGCTTTCTTT	CASSIGTASWKAFF
TRBV4-1	TRBD1	.	TRBJ1-3	TGCGCCAGCAGCCAAGAGGGACAGGCTACCCATAATGGAAACACCATATATTTT	CASSQEGQATHNGNTIYF
TRBV7-2	TRBD2	.	TRBJ2-7	TGTGCCAGCAGCTTATCGGGAGCTAGCGGCTGGGACGAGCAGTACTTC	CASSLSGASGWDEQYF